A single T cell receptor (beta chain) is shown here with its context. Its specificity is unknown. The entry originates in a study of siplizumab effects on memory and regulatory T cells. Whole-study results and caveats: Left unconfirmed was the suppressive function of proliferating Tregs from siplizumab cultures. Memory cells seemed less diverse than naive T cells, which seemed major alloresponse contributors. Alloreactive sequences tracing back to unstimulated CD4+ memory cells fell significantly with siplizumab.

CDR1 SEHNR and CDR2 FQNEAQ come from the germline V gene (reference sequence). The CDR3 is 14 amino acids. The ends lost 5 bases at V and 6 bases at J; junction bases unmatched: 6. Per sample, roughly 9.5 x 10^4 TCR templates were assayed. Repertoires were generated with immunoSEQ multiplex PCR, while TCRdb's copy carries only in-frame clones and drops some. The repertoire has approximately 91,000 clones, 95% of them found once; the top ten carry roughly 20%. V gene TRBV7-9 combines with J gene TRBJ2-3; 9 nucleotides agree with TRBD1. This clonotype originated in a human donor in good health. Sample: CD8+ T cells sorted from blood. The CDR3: CASSLTDRGDTQYF. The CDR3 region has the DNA TGTGCCAGCAGCCTAACCGACAGGGGGGATACGCAGTATTTT.